What follows are 3 T cell receptor beta chains derived from one specimen sequenced in a study of follicular helper T cells after annual influenza vaccination listed by TCRdb under 2017. Preparation of the library involved the immunoSEQ multiplex PCR assay. In its TCRdb copy, this immuneACCESS table keeps in-frame sequences only and misses some clones. Where compared with another copy, unresolved V genes explain less than half of these, and the others have no known cause. The sample includes 4,000 to 5,500 clones, with 65% to 85% observed a single time. Roughly 1.2% of the sample is taken by the ten largest. The sample's time point, from its label and the paper: 2015-2016 season, 7 days after influenza vaccination. The specimen comprised CXCR5+ CD38- circulating T follicular helper cells from blood, sampled 7 days after influenza vaccination. The cell subset or site label, as the study defines it: circulating Tfh, non-naive CD4+CXCR5+PD-1+ (ICOS+CD38+ or ICOS-CD38-). These receptor sequences come from an adult who received the influenza vaccine.

The chain is built from TRBV5-8 and TRBJ2-1, with D tentatively TRBD2 (5 bases). CDR1 is SGHTS, CDR2 YDEGEE, per germline. This CDR3 is 15 amino acids long. Trimming left V 1 base short and J 7 bases short, with 15 bases between. The CDR3 sequence is CASSLRGSSPNEQFF. DNA of the CDR3: TGTGCCAGCAGCTTGCGGGGATCCAGTCCAAATGAGCAGTTCTTC.

This clone was counted only a few times. The rearrangement uses TRBV5-4 and TRBJ2-7; a possible D gene is TRBD2 (6 bases). CDR1 and CDR2 from the germline V gene are SGHNT and YYREEE (reference sequence). CDR3 length: 13 amino acids. Trimming took off 4 bases at V and 3 bases at J, with 11 bases between the two ends. The CDR3 DNA sequence: TGTGCCAGCAGCCCGGGGGACTTCTACGAGCAGTACTTC. Protein product: CASSPGDFYEQYF.

This rearrangement joins TRBV4-1 to TRBJ2-3, with D possibly TRBD2 on 5 matching bases. CDR1 and CDR2 from the germline V gene are MGHRA and YSYEKL. CDR3 size: 17 residues. The V end was cut by 0 bases, the J end by 2 bases, with 15 bases between. In DNA form, the CDR3 reads TGCGCCAGCAGCCAAGATTTCGGGCGGGTATACACAGATACGCAGTATTTT. It translates to CASSQDFGRVYTDTQYF.